These T cell receptor beta chains were read from a single sample in a study of blood T cell repertoires in COVID-19. Method: immunoSEQ multiplex PCR; TCRdb's copy keeps in-frame clones and lacks some. The profile covers roughly 86,000 clones, with roughly 82% appearing a single time and roughly a fifth taken by the ten largest. The specimen sequenced was peripheral blood. These receptors all come from a human donor in a cohort sampled during active COVID-19. The CDR3 runs from the conserved cysteine through the conserved F or W. Fields, in order: J gene, V gene, clone size, D gene, CDR3 DNA, CDR3 protein. D genes are given only for firm matches. Rows may omit the clone size; those that give it use once, few, many or a size class.

TRBJ2-5 TRBV27 NA TRBD1 TGTGCCAGCAGCTTAGGACAGGGAGGAACCCAGTACTTC CASSLGQGGTQYF
TRBJ2-7 TRBV28 NA NA TGTGCCAGCAGTCCAACAGGTTTAGATGGATACGAGCAGTACTTC CASSPTGLDGYEQYF
TRBJ1-1 TRBV4-1 NA NA TGCGCCAGCAGCCCGCCCCAGACAGGAAGGAGGACTGAAGCTTTCTTT CASSPPQTGRRTEAFF
TRBJ1-4 TRBV15 few TRBD1 TGTGCCACCAGCAGAGAGCAGGGGGCAACTAATGAAAAACTGTTTTTT CATSREQGATNEKLFF
TRBJ1-4 TRBV19 NA NA TGTGCCAGTAGTATAGCCGGAGCAACTAATGAAAAACTGTTTTTT CASSIAGATNEKLFF
TRBJ2-4 TRBV6-2/TRBV6-3 once NA TGTGCCAGCAGTTTCAGGACTGCGTTCGGCATTCAGTACTTC CASSFRTAFGIQYF
TRBJ1-1 TRBV20-1 NA NA TGCAGTGCTACAGACCTCTTCCAGGCTTTCTTT CSATDLFQAFF
TRBJ2-3 TRBV5-1 NA TRBD2 TGCGCCAGCAGCCAATCACTAGCGGGGGGCACAGATACGCAGTATTTT CASSQSLAGGTDTQYF
TRBJ1-3 TRBV9 NA NA TGTGCCAGCAGCGTAGTGCCCAGGGCTGGAAACACCATATATTTT CASSVVPRAGNTIYF
TRBJ2-7 TRBV27 NA NA TGTGCCAGCAGCTCCCTACACGAGCAGTACTTC CASSSLHEQYF
TRBJ2-1 TRBV28 NA NA TGTGCCAGCACCCCGACCTCCGGGGGTCCGGGGTACAATGAGCAGTTCTTC CASTPTSGGPGYNEQFF
TRBJ2-7 TRBV28 NA TRBD1 TGTGCCAGCAAACCCCGGGCAGGGGGCCTCGGGCAGTACTTC CASKPRAGGLGQYF
TRBJ1-5 TRBV18 NA TRBD1 TGTGCCAGCTCAACAGGGGGCAATCAGCCCCAGCATTTT CASSTGGNQPQHF
TRBJ1-2 TRBV19 NA TRBD1 TGTGCCAGTAGTTCCCGGGACAGGGCCTATGGCTACACCTTC CASSSRDRAYGYTF
TRBJ1-4 TRBV18 NA NA TGTGCCAGCTCACCACCGGGCCGGGGATTGGGTGAAAAACTGTTTTTT CASSPPGRGLGEKLFF
TRBJ2-7 TRBV28 NA TRBD1 TGTGCCAGCAGCCATCCCGGGACAGGGGGTTACGAGCAGTACTTC CASSHPGTGGYEQYF
TRBJ1-2 TRBV19 NA TRBD1 TGTGCCAGTAGTATAGATCGAAGGACAGGGGTCGGCTACACCTTC CASSIDRRTGVGYTF
TRBJ1-1 TRBV5-1 few NA TGCGCCAGCAGCTTGGGGCGCAGGGAGGATGAAGCTTTCTTT CASSLGRREDEAFF
TRBJ1-2 TRBV27 NA NA TGTGCCAGCAGTTTAAGGCCCGAGGCGCCCTTTGACTATGGCTACACCTTC CASSLRPEAPFDYGYTF
TRBJ2-3 TRBV5-1 NA NA TGCGCCAGCAGCTTGGTGGTAGGGAGAACAGATACGCAGTATTTT CASSLVVGRTDTQYF
TRBJ2-5 TRBV5-1 NA TRBD1 TGCGCCAGCAGCTCGGGACAGGGCCAAGAGACCCAGTACTTC CASSSGQGQETQYF